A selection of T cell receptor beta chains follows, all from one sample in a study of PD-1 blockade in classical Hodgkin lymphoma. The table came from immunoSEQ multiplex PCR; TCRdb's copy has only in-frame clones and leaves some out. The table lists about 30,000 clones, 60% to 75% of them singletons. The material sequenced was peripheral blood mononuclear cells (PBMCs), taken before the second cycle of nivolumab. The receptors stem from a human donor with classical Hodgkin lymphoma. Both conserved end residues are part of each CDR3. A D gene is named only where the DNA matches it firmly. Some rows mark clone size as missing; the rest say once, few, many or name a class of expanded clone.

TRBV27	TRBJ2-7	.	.	TGTGCCAGCAGTGCGGACCCCTACGAGCAGTACTTC	CASSADPYEQYF
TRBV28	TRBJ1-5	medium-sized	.	TGTGCCAGCAGGGACAGTAGCAATCAGCCCCAGCATTTT	CASRDSSNQPQHF
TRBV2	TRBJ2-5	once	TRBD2	TGTGCCAGCACAAGGACTAGCGGGGTGGAGACCCAGTACTTC	CASTRTSGVETQYF
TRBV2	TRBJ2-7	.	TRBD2	TGTGCCAGCAGCGGGTGGACTAGCGGGGCCCACTACGAGCAGTACTTC	CASSGWTSGAHYEQYF
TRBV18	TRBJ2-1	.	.	TGTGCCAGCTCACCGGGGGATGAGCAGTTCTTC	CASSPGDEQFF
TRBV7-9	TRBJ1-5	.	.	TGTGCCAGCAGCTTAGGGGGTAATAGCAATCAGCCCCAGCATTTT	CASSLGGNSNQPQHF
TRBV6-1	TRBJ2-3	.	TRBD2	TGTGCCAGCAGTGAAGATAGCGGGGGGTTAACAGATACGCAGTATTTT	CASSEDSGGLTDTQYF
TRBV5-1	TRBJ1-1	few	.	TGCGCCAGCAGCTTATTTACAGCGAACACTGAAGCTTTCTTT	CASSLFTANTEAFF
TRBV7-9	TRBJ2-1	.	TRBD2	TGTGCCAGCAGCTTTTATATGCGGTTGGGACTAGCGGGTTACAATGAGCAGTTCTTC	CASSFYMRLGLAGYNEQFF
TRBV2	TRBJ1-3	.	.	TGTGCCAGCATATCCACGGGAGAACAACGGCGAACTCCTGGAAACACCATATATTTT	CASISTGEQRRTPGNTIYF
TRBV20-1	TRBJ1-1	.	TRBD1	TGCAGTGGGGACAGACCCGGGTTCTTT	CSGDRPGFF
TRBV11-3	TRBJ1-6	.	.	TGTGCCAGCAGCTTACACTCACCCCTCCACTTT	CASSLHSPLHF
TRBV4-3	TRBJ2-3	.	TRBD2	TGCGCCAGCAGCCAAGATACCCCGGGGGGTGGGTCAGATACGCAGTATTTT	CASSQDTPGGGSDTQYF
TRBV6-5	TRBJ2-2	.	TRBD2	TGTGCCAGCAGTTACTCGCCTAGCGGGGGGCCCGGGGAGCTGTTTTTT	CASSYSPSGGPGELFF
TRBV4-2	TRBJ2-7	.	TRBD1	TGTGCCAGCAGCCAAGCTGGACAGGGCCGGGAGCAGTACTTC	CASSQAGQGREQYF
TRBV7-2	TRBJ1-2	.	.	TGTGCCAGCAGCTTTCGGGATGGGGGCTACACCTTC	CASSFRDGGYTF
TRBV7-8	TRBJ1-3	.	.	TGTGCCAGCAGCTCTGGAAACACCATATATTTT	CASSSGNTIYF
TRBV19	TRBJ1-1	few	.	TGTGCCAGTAGTATCAACAGGGAAAACACTGAAGCTTTCTTT	CASSINRENTEAFF
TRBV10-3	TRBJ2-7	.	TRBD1	TGTGCCATCACGGAGGGACAGGGGTTTGCGCAGTACTTC	CAITEGQGFAQYF
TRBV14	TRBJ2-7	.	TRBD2	TGTGCCAGCAGCCAAGGAGCGGGGGCCCTATACGAGCAGTACTTC	CASSQGAGALYEQYF